These 23 T cell receptor beta chains share one sample of origin, sequenced in a study of glioma-infiltrating T cells. TCR alpha and beta CDR3 regions were amplified from RNA using iRepertoire nested multiplex PCR. MiXCR, run by TCRdb on the multiplex PCR reads, gives a single entry per CDR3 protein. The table records 150,000 to 200,000 distinct CDR3 sequences, roughly 32% of them present only once. Sequencing used glioma tissue, nonneoplastic brain tissue, or PBMCs (not recorded which). These receptor sequences come from a human donor with low-grade glioma or glioblastoma, undergoing nonglioma brain surgery, or in good health (not recorded which).

This clonotype showed up many times. V usage is TRBV4-3 and J usage is TRBJ2-3; 8 nucleotides agree with TRBD2. The V gene end was trimmed by 3 bases and the J gene end by 4 bases; junction bases not matched to a gene: 0. Germline V gene lookup returns CDR1 LGHNA and CDR2 YSLEER. The CDR3 is 13 amino acids. The CDR3 region has the DNA TGCGCCAGCAGCCAGCGGGGGGCAGATACGCAGTATTTT. Protein product: CASSQRGADTQYF.

Details on this clonotype: The junction does not match germline at one end; this may be a read error. The CDR3 region is CASSSASGGTVDTKYF. CDR3 coding DNA: TGCGCCAGCAGCTCTGCTAGCGGAGGGACCGTGGATACGAAGTATTTT. The V gene is TRBV5-1, the J gene TRBJ2-3; the match to TRBD2 covers 7 bases. The CDR3 runs to 16 residues. Germline V gene data show CDR1 as SGHRS and CDR2 as YFSETQ.

The rearrangement links TRBV7-9 to TRBJ2-7, with TRBD2 identical over 12 bases. Germline-derived CDR1 and CDR2 are SEHNR and FQNEAQ (reference sequence). V trimming: 4 bases; J trimming: 3 bases; junction bases outside the gene matches: 7. The CDR3 consists of 16 residues. Written as DNA, the CDR3 is TGTGCCAGCAGCTCCTTCCTAGCGGGAGGGCACTACGAGCAGTACTTC. Protein product: CASSSFLAGGHYEQYF.

This clonotype was seen many times. The V and J genes are TRBV7-2 and TRBJ2-5; D is uncertain. The ends were cut back, 1 base at V and 0 bases at J, with 3 bases in the middle. The CDR3 covers 13 residues. Germline V gene data show CDR1 as SGHTA and CDR2 as FQGNSA. CDR3 residues: CASSLEDQETQYF. The CDR3 nucleotides read TGTGCCAGCAGCTTAGAGGACCAAGAGACCCAGTACTTC.

This clonotype was counted ten times or more. The gene calls are TRBV19 and TRBJ2-1; D ambiguous. There are 11 residues in the CDR3. V was cut by 1 base and J by 6 bases, with 1 base left in between. Germline V gene data show CDR1 as LNHDA and CDR2 as SQIVND (reference sequence). Here the CDR3 reads CASSIANEQFF. The CDR3 nucleotides read TGTGCCAGTAGTATAGCCAATGAGCAGTTCTTC. The variable domain in full, with the rest retrieved from reference TRBV19 and TRBJ2-1, is DGGITQSPKYLFRKEGQNVTLSCEQNLNHDAMYWYRQDPGQGLRLIYYSQIVNDFQKGDIAEGYSVSREKKESFPLTVTSAQKNPTAFYLCASSIANEQFFGPGTRLTVL.

In this sample, this clonotype turned up many times. This chain joins TRBV6-2 or TRBV6-3 and TRBJ2-7; D is unresolved. The CDR3 loop spans 12 amino acids. Germline values: CDR1 MNHEY, CDR2 SVGEGT. Trimming stripped 0 bases from V and 2 bases from J, with 2 bases between. CDR3 in amino acids: CASSYSTYEQYF. CDR3 DNA: TGTGCCAGCAGTTACTCCACCTACGAGCAGTACTTC.

This clonotype was counted a few times. The rearrangement joins TRBV7-2 to TRBJ2-4, with D tentatively TRBD1 (7 bases). From germline, CDR1 is SGHTA and CDR2 FQGNSA. The V and J ends lost 2 bases and 8 bases respectively, with 13 bases between them. CDR3 size: 14 residues. The CDR3 is CASSLSRGVDIQYF. The DNA for the CDR3 is TGTGCCAGCAGCTTAAGCAGGGGGGTGGACATTCAGTACTTC.

The chain couples TRBV6-2 or TRBV6-3 to TRBJ2-5; TRBD1 aligns across 7 bases. The germline CDR1 and CDR2 sequences are MNHEY and SVGEGT. This CDR3 comprises 13 residues. With V trimmed by 6 bases and J by 7 bases, 8 bases remained unmatched. The CDR3 here is CASSYGQVGTQYF. DNA of the CDR3: TGTGCCAGCAGCTACGGACAGGTTGGGACCCAGTACTTC.

This clonotype was detected only a few times. J is TRBJ2-7 and V is TRBV2; 10 bases agree with TRBD2. From germline, CDR1 is SNHLY and CDR2 FYNNEI. V shed 7 bases, J shed 7 bases, and the junction held 13 bases outside the gene matches. This CDR3 region has 15 residues. The CDR3 sequence is CASTLGRLAGAEQYF. DNA for the CDR3: TGTGCCAGCACCCTAGGAAGGCTAGCGGGAGCTGAGCAGTACTTC.

This clonotype has just one count. Possible read error: a much larger clone is one base away. The rearrangement links TRBV4-3 to TRBJ2-1, with a possible D match to TRBD2 (5 bases). This CDR3 contains 13 residues. The germline gives CDR1 LGHNA, CDR2 YSLEER. Trimming left V 5 bases short and J 7 bases short, with 12 bases between. The CDR3 DNA follows: TGCGCCAGCAGCAAAGGACTCCTTAATGAGCAGTTCTTC. Protein product: CASSKGLLNEQFF.

This clonotype occurred many times. This chain joins TRBV18 and TRBJ2-5; 8 nucleotides agree with TRBD2. The CDR3 is made up of 16 amino acids. Germline V gives CDR1 KGHSH, CDR2 LQKENI. Trimming at V came to 6 bases and at J to 5 bases, leaving 14 bases not matched to a gene. CDR3 residues: CASSPGVNSGSETQYF. The DNA for the CDR3 is TGTGCCAGCTCTCCAGGAGTGAACAGCGGGAGTGAGACCCAGTACTTC.

The J gene is TRBJ2-1, the V gene TRBV5-1; D unresolved. V shed 0 bases and J shed 6 bases, with 7 bases lying between them. The CDR3 runs to 13 residues. Per germline, CDR1 SGHRS and CDR2 YFSETQ. Here the CDR3 DNA reads TGCGCCAGCAGCTTGGCCTACGTCAATGAGCAGTTCTTC. Translating it yields CASSLAYVNEQFF.

This clonotype was detected ten times or more. This sequence joins TRBV7-2 and TRBJ2-7; D is undetermined. This CDR3 spans 12 amino acids. The V and J ends lost 8 bases and 3 bases respectively, with 11 bases between them. Germline V gene lookup returns CDR1 SGHTA and CDR2 FQGNSA. The CDR3 spells CASGVESYEQYF. CDR3 in DNA: TGTGCCAGCGGGGTGGAGAGCTACGAGCAGTACTTC.

The chain has TRBV5-4 and TRBJ2-3, with 7 bases fitting TRBD2. The CDR3 contains 14 residues. Germline V gene lookup returns CDR1 SGHNT and CDR2 YYREEE (reference sequence). V dropped 4 bases and J dropped 1; count of bases not matched to a gene: 3. The DNA for the CDR3 is TGTGCCAGCAGCGGGGAGGGAGGCACAGATACGCAGTATTTT. This sequence encodes CASSGEGGTDTQYF.

The chain recombines TRBV2 with TRBJ1-2, with no clear D. V gave up 1 base and J gave up 4 bases, with 13 bases separating them. This CDR3 is built from 15 residues. Germline V gene sequence: CDR1 SNHLY, CDR2 FYNNEI. CDR3 residues: CASSEDQLRGYGYTF. The CDR3 DNA reads TGTGCCAGCAGTGAAGACCAACTAAGAGGCTATGGCTACACCTTC.

CDR3 in amino acids: CASSITSGKSSYNEQFF. The CDR3 nucleotides are TGTGCCAGTAGTATAACTAGCGGGAAGAGCTCCTACAATGAGCAGTTCTTC. The chain recombines TRBV19 with TRBJ2-1, with 10 bases identical to TRBD2. Germline assignment: CDR1 LNHDA and CDR2 SQIVND (reference sequence). The CDR3 is 17 amino acids. Trimming removed 2 bases from V and 0 bases from J; junction bases left unmatched: 4.

For this clonotype: A junction end diverges from the germline sequence, so it may reflect a read error. The V call is TRBV4-1, the J call TRBJ2-1, with 8 positions matching TRBD1. CDR3 length: 14 amino acids. CDR1 MGHRA and CDR2 YSYEKL come from the germline V gene. CDR3 bases: TGCGCCAGCAGCCAAGGTACAGGGGGTGATGAGAAGTTCTTC. It yields the protein CASSQGTGGDEKFF.

As regards this clonotype: The CDR3 ends on some other residue instead of the conserved phenylalanine or tryptophan, so this is likely a read error. The chain couples TRBV11-2 to TRBJ1-2; D unresolved. The CDR3 totals 11 residues. Germline V gene data show CDR1 as SGHAT and CDR2 as FQNNGV. The CDR3 protein is CASSLIYGYTL. CDR3 nucleotide sequence: TGTGCCAGCAGCTTGATTTATGGTTACACCTTA.

Many counts were recorded for this clonotype. V is TRBV7-9 and J is TRBJ2-7, with D unresolved. Germline CDR1 SEHNR, CDR2 FQNEAQ (reference sequence). The CDR3 is made up of 12 amino acids. The germline V and J ends were trimmed by 2 bases and 2 bases, with 4 bases remaining between them. Here the CDR3 reads CASSLLPYEQYF. CDR3 coding DNA: TGTGCCAGCAGCTTATTACCCTACGAGCAGTACTTC.

This clonotype was detected a few times. This chain links TRBV29-1 with TRBJ2-5; possible D gene TRBD1, 5 bases. Looked up from germline, CDR1 is SQVTM and CDR2 is ANQGSEA. V was clipped by 7 bases and J by 3 bases, with 9 bases between them. The CDR3 contains 11 residues. CDR3 protein: CSARQKETQYF. In DNA, the CDR3 is TGCAGCGCCAGACAGAAAGAGACCCAGTACTTC.

This clonotype was observed many times. V usage is TRBV6-4 and J usage is TRBJ1-2; D gene ambiguous. The CDR3 length is 17 residues. Per germline, CDR1 MRHNA and CDR2 SNTAGT. V was shortened by 3 bases and J by 0 bases, with 17 bases between the two germline ends. CDR3 in DNA: TGTGCCAGCAGTGAAGGTGGGGTCCTCCTCACTAACTATGGCTACACCTTC. Amino acids: CASSEGGVLLTNYGYTF.

This clonotype was detected many times. The V gene is TRBV7-2, the J gene TRBJ1-1; D call uncertain. From germline, CDR1 is SGHTA and CDR2 FQGNSA. The CDR3 consists of 13 residues. V was trimmed by 6 bases and J by 0 bases, leaving 8 bases between them. CDR3 in DNA: TGTGCCAGCAGGGCGAGGCTGAACACTGAAGCTTTCTTT. Translated, it gives CASRARLNTEAFF.

This clonotype was observed a few times. An end of the junction differs from the germline gene, which may be a read error. The V and J genes are TRBV4-1 and TRBJ2-7; TRBD1 matches at 8 bases. In germline, CDR1 is MGHRA, CDR2 YSYEKL. This CDR3 has 18 amino acids. CDR3 loop: CASSQDPQGADSGYEQYF. In DNA form, the CDR3 reads TGCGCCAGCAGTCAAGACCCGCAGGGGGCGGATAGTGGCTACGAGCAGTACTTC.